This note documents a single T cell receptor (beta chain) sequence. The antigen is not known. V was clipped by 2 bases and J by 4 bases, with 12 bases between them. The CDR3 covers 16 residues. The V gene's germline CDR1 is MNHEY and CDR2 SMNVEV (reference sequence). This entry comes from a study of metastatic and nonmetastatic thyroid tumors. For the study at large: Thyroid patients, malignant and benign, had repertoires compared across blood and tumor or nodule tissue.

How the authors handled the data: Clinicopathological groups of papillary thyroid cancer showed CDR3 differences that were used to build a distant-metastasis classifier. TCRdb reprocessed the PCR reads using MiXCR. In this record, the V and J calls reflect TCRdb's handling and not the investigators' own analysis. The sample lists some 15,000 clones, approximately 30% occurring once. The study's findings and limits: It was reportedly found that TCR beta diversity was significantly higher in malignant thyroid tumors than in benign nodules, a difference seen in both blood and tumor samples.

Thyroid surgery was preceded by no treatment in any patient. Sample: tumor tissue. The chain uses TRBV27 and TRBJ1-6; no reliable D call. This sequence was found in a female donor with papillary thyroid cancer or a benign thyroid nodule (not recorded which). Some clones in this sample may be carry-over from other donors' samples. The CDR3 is CASSLLPSQYNSPLHF. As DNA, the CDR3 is TGTGCCAGCAGTTTACTACCGAGCCAGTATAATTCACCCCTCCACTTT.